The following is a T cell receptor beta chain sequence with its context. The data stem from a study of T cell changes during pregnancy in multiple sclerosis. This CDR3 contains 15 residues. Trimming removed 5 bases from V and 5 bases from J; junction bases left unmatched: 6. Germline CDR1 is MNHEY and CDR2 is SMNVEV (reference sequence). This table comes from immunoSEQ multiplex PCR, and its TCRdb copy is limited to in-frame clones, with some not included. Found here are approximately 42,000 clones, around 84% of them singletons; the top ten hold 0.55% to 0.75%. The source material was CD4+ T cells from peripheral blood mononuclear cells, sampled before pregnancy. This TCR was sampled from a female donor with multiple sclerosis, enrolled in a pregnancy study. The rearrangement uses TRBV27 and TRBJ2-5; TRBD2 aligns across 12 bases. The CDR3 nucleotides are TGTGCCAGCAGTACCCGACTAGCGGGAGAGGAGACCCAGTACTTC. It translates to CASSTRLAGEETQYF.